This TCR beta chain was captured by sequencing in a study of T cell responses to AZD1222 COVID-19 vaccine. Between the trimmed V and J ends, which lost 4 bases and 4 bases, there was a span of 5 bases. CDR3 length: 12 residues. Looked up from germline, CDR1 is LGHDT and CDR2 is YNNKEL (reference sequence). A word on this clone: Antigen: not known.

Study observations and caveats: There were vaccine-associated CD4 TCRs across spike, dominant at 160-218 and 743-854. There were mostly white British donors and more females than males, and clonal diversity was possibly underestimated. Repertoires were obtained solely post-peak T cell response. Reportedly, nearly half of unique spike TCRs recognized epitopes outside B.1.351/B.1.1.7 mutations.

The protocol was immunoSEQ multiplex PCR, while the TCRdb copy is restricted to in-frame clones and leaves out a portion. The sample lists 90,000 to 150,000 clones, around nine tenths occurring once. The chain joins TRBV3-1 (or the pseudogene TRBV3-2) to TRBJ2-1, with unresolved D. This sequence was found in an adult in good health. The sample in question was peripheral blood, obtained on day 0 of AZD1222 vaccination. The CDR3, as DNA: TGTGCCAGCAGCCTATTTTACAATGAGCAGTTCTTC. Translating gives CASSLFYNEQFF.